This TCR beta chain was sequenced for a study of blood T cells in healthy people across ages. The authors ran a second PCR of roughly 6 to 11 cycles using a sample-barcoded 5' primer and a J-beta primer mix. TCRdb called the 5' RACE reads again in MiXCR, with one record for every CDR3 protein. The sample consists of roughly 1.4 million distinct CDR3 sequences, 45% to 70% of them appearing once. The clonotype was recovered from a man between 18 and 29 years old in good health. The sequenced sample consisted of blood.

The CDR3 DNA sequence: TGTGCCAGCAGCGGCCGGGACCTGGACACAGATACGCAGTATTTT. Translating it yields CASSGRDLDTDTQYF. The chain employs TRBV7-9 and TRBJ2-3; the D call may be TRBD1 or TRBD2 (5 bases each). The V end lost 5 bases, the J end lost 2 bases, and 14 bases lay between the germline ends. Germline loops: CDR1 SEHNR, CDR2 FQNEAQ (reference sequence). This CDR3 region has 15 residues.